This T cell receptor (beta chain) was obtained from a study of OX40 agonist ivuxolimab in advanced cancers. Here immunoSEQ multiplex PCR was the method, and the copy in TCRdb shows in-frame clones only, minus some. The sample holds roughly 20,000 clones, 80% to 90% seen once. Per the germline V gene, CDR1 is SGHDT and CDR2 is YYEEEE. V lost 4 bases and J lost 3, with 11 bases in between. CDR3 length: 13 residues. This specimen consisted of CD4+ or CD8+ T cells sorted from blood, obtained in a trial of the OX40 agonist ivuxolimab. The chain joins TRBV5-6 to TRBJ2-7, with D perhaps TRBD1 or TRBD2 (5 bases each). This receptor was taken from an adult with an advanced solid tumor such as melanoma, head and neck, liver or kidney cancer. The CDR3 region is CASSRDLNYEQYF. The CDR3 DNA reads TGTGCCAGCAGCCGGGACCTCAACTACGAGCAGTACTTC.